This TCR beta chain comes out of a study of T cell changes during pregnancy in multiple sclerosis. Data came from immunoSEQ multiplex PCR; TCRdb stores just in-frame clones and leaves some out. The table shows approximately 80,000 clones, with 85% to 95% occurring only once. V gave up 0 bases and J gave up 4 bases, with 12 bases separating them. CDR1 and CDR2 (germline): LGHNA, YSLEER. The CDR3 contains 15 residues. This receptor was identified in a female donor in good health, enrolled as a control in a pregnancy study. V gene TRBV4-3 combines with J gene TRBJ1-2, with no clear D. Sequencing used peripheral blood, obtained in the second trimester of pregnancy. CDR3 amino acids: CASSQEFSSVYGYTF. The CDR3 bases are TGCGCCAGCAGCCAAGAGTTCAGCAGCGTCTATGGCTACACCTTC.